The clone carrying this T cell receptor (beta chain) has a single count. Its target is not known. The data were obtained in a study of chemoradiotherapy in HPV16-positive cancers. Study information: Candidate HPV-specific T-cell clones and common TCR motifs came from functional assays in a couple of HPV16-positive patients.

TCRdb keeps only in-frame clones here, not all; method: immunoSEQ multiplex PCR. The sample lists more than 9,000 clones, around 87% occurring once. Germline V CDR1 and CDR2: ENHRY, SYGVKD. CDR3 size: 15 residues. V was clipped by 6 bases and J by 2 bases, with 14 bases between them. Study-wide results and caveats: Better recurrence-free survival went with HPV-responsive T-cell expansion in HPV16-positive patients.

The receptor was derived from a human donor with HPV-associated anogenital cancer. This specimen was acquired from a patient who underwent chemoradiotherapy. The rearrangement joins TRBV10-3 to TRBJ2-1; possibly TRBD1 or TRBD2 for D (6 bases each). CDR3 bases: TGTGCCATCAGGGGGGCGGCTAGCGCCTACAATGAGCAGTTCTTC. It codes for CAIRGAASAYNEQFF.